One sample yielded the 20 T cell receptor beta chains listed below, sequenced in a study of regulatory T cells in long-lasting Graves disease. Time point reported: newly diagnosed GD, antithyroid drugs for less than 3 months. RNA extracted from PBMCs served as the sequencing template. For TCR beta, libraries came from iRepertoire HTBI primers and Arm-PCR of CDR3 regions. TCRdb used MiXCR to reprocess the multiplex PCR reads, holding one entry per CDR3 protein. The sample includes about 530,000 distinct CDR3 sequences, roughly 15% of them seen just once. These same records also appear under a second study, on T cells in Graves' hyperthyroidism and ophthalmopathy.

Sequences were derived from peripheral blood mononuclear cells (PBMCs), sampled at new diagnosis, from a patient treated with antithyroid drugs. These receptors were collected from a middle-aged woman with Graves disease.

This clonotype appeared a few times. No conserved phenylalanine or tryptophan is present at the end of the CDR3, so a read error is the likely explanation. The chain combines TRBV20-1 with TRBJ1-1, with TRBD1 matching over 9 bases. CDR1 and CDR2 from the germline V gene are DFQATT and SNEGSKA (reference sequence). Trimming at V came to 6 bases and at J to 5 bases, leaving 10 bases not matched to a gene. There are 14 residues in the CDR3. The CDR3 is CSAFGTGSGTEAFL. DNA of the CDR3: TGCAGTGCCTTCGGGACAGGGTCGGGGACTGAAGCTTTCCTT.

V usage is TRBV3-1 and J usage is TRBJ1-4; weak D call: TRBD1 (6 bases). Trimming removed 0 bases from V and 8 bases from J, with 10 bases in between. The CDR3 totals 14 residues. The germline V gene has CDR1 LGHDT and CDR2 YNNKEL (reference sequence). CDR3 protein: CASSQEGQREKLFF. The CDR3 DNA is TGTGCCAGCAGCCAAGAAGGACAGAGAGAAAAACTGTTTTTT.

Points on this clonotype: With a much larger clone just one base away, this may be a read error. This CDR3 is missing its conserved last phenylalanine or tryptophan, likely due to a read error. This chain connects TRBV6-2 or TRBV6-3 to TRBJ2-5, with no clear D. The CDR3 spans 10 residues. V was pared by 6 bases and J by 5 bases, with 4 bases between. Germline lookup yields CDR1 MNHEY and CDR2 SVGEGT. CDR3 nucleotides: TGTGCCAGCAGACGCGAGACCCAGTACTCC. Translation: CASRRETQYS.

This clonotype appeared a few times. V and J are TRBV12-3 or TRBV12-4 and TRBJ2-1, with D hard to call. Trimming removed 6 bases from V and 8 bases from J, with 8 bases in between. CDR3 length: 11 amino acids. The CDR3 nucleotides read TGTGCCAGCAGATACAGATATGAGCAGTTCTTC. Translated, it gives CASRYRYEQFF.

The chain combines TRBV19 with TRBJ1-6; 8 bases agree with TRBD1. Germline V gene sequence: CDR1 LNHDA, CDR2 SQIVND (reference sequence). The CDR3 runs to 15 residues. The V and J ends lost 5 bases and 8 bases, in that order; junction bases with no gene match: 8. CDR3 loop: CASSPNSGGDSPLHF. The DNA of the CDR3 is TGTGCCAGTAGTCCAAACTCAGGGGGCGATTCACCCCTCCACTTT. The full variable domain, with the rest looked up from reference TRBV19 and TRBJ1-6, is DGGITQSPKYLFRKEGQNVTLSCEQNLNHDAMYWYRQDPGQGLRLIYYSQIVNDFQKGDIAEGYSVSREKKESFPLTVTSAQKNPTAFYLCASSPNSGGDSPLHFGNGTRLTVT.

Regarding this clonotype: A much bigger clone sits one base away, suggesting this may be a read error. The V and J genes are TRBV27 and TRBJ2-7, with D maybe TRBD1 (5 bases). CDR3 length: 15 residues. Trimming cost V 6 bases and J 3 bases, with 18 bases left between them. Looked up from germline, CDR1 is MNHEY and CDR2 is SMNVEV (reference sequence). The CDR3 spells CASRQDLAPYYEQYF. The CDR3 nucleotides are TGTGCCAGCAGACAGGATTTGGCCCCATACTACGAGCAGTACTTC.

The J gene is TRBJ1-2, the V gene TRBV29-1, with D tentatively TRBD1 (6 bases). V shed 5 bases and J shed 4 bases, with 14 bases lying between them. CDR3 length: 13 amino acids. CDR1 is SQVTM, CDR2 ANQGSEA, per germline. The CDR3 loop is CSVTDRGIYGYTF. The CDR3 DNA reads as TGCAGCGTTACGGACAGAGGCATCTATGGCTACACCTTC.

This clonotype has at least ten counts. This chain connects TRBV19 to TRBJ1-5, with D possibly being TRBD1 (6 bases). V lost 5 bases to trimming and J lost 7 bases, with 18 bases between them. The CDR3 runs to 15 residues. Germline assignment: CDR1 LNHDA and CDR2 SQIVND (reference sequence). The CDR3 loop reads CASSATGYGSQPQHF. DNA of the CDR3: TGTGCCAGTAGTGCAACAGGGTACGGCAGCCAGCCCCAGCATTTT.

This clonotype has just a few counts. This chain joins TRBV3-1 and TRBJ1-2; D is possibly TRBD1 (6 bases). The germline V gene encodes CDR1 LGHDT and CDR2 YNNKEL (reference sequence). V lost 4 bases to trimming and J lost 8 bases, with 17 bases between them. The CDR3 contains 14 residues. As DNA, the CDR3 is TGTGCCAGCAGCCCCTCGGTACAGGGACCCGGCTACACCTTC. This encodes CASSPSVQGPGYTF.

This clonotype was seen ten or more times. V usage is TRBV20-1 and J usage is TRBJ1-1; 7 bases match TRBD1. This CDR3 contains 13 residues. The germline V gene has CDR1 DFQATT and CDR2 SNEGSKA (reference sequence). Unmatched junction bases numbered 8, after V lost 5 bases and J lost 5 bases. CDR3 sequence (DNA): TGCAGTGCTCCGACAGGGAGGGGGACTGAAGCTTTCTTT. Translation gives CSAPTGRGTEAFF.

This clonotype was seen many times. The chain links TRBV12-3 or TRBV12-4 to TRBJ1-6; 7 positions match TRBD1. V gave up 5 bases and J gave up 14 bases; unmatched junction bases: 9. This CDR3 has 13 amino acids. The DNA of the CDR3 is TGTGCCAGCAGTCCGACAGGGTTAAGAACCCTCCACTTT. It encodes CASSPTGLRTLHF.

This clonotype was found many times. The rearrangement joins TRBV28 to TRBJ1-6, with D possibly matching TRBD1 (5 bases). Trimming shortened V by 8 bases and J by 8 bases, and 16 bases separated the two germline ends. This CDR3 contains 14 residues. CDR1 MDHEN and CDR2 SYDVKM come from the germline V gene. The CDR3, as DNA: TGTGCCAGCTGTCCCGGGACCGCTTATTCACCCCTCCACTTT. Translation: CASCPGTAYSPLHF.

This chain joins TRBV11-3 and TRBJ2-3; 7 bases are shared with TRBD1. With V trimmed by 5 bases and J by 2 bases, 7 bases remained unmatched. Looked up from germline, CDR1 is SGHNT and CDR2 is YENEEA. The CDR3 extends over 15 amino acids. CDR3 bases: TGTGCCAGCAGCAGACCGGGACAGATCACAGATACGCAGTATTTT. Translating gives CASSRPGQITDTQYF.

The sample holds many counts of this clonotype. J is TRBJ2-5 and V is TRBV12-3 or TRBV12-4, with D perhaps matching TRBD2 (6 bases). V dropped 7 bases and J dropped 2 bases, with 14 bases sitting between them. This CDR3 is built from 14 residues. Written as DNA, the CDR3 is TGTGCCAGCACCTGGGGAGGATTGCAAGAGACCCAGTACTTC. This gives the protein CASTWGGLQETQYF.

This clonotype appeared many times. This rearrangement joins TRBV6-2 or TRBV6-3 to TRBJ2-3, with TRBD2 identical over 8 bases. Germline V gene sequence: CDR1 MNHEY, CDR2 SVGEGT. The CDR3 is 15 amino acids. V lost 7 bases to trimming and J lost 4 bases; unmatched junction nucleotides: 10. The chain's CDR3 is CASTISGAPPDTQYF. The CDR3 nucleotides are TGTGCCAGCACAATTAGCGGGGCCCCCCCAGATACGCAGTATTTT.

This sequence joins TRBV20-1 and TRBJ2-7, with TRBD2 matching over 14 bases. V was pared by 5 bases and J by 4 bases, with 16 bases of the junction left unmatched. CDR3 length: 18 residues. CDR1 is DFQATT and CDR2 is SNEGSKA in the germline V gene (reference sequence). CDR3 protein: CSAPQVGGLAGVGYEQYF. CDR3 nucleotide sequence: TGCAGTGCTCCCCAAGTGGGGGGACTAGCGGGAGTCGGGTACGAGCAGTACTTC.

In its sample, this clonotype was seen many times. V and J are TRBV29-1 and TRBJ2-3; 7 bases line up with TRBD1. Unmatched junction bases numbered 13, after V lost 6 bases and J lost 7 bases. The CDR3 extends over 14 amino acids. Looked up from germline, CDR1 is SQVTM and CDR2 is ANQGSEA. CDR3 coding DNA: TGCAGCGTGGGACAGCAGACTCTAGCCTATACGCAGTATTTT. Its protein product is CSVGQQTLAYTQYF.

This clonotype was detected many times. V usage is TRBV7-9 and J usage is TRBJ1-1; D perhaps matches TRBD1 (5 bases). Germline CDR1 is SEHNR and CDR2 is FQNEAQ (reference sequence). The V gene lost 5 bases and the J gene lost 1 base, with 8 bases spanning the gap. CDR3 length: 13 amino acids. The CDR3 sequence is CASSAGTNTEAFF. Written as DNA, the CDR3 is TGTGCCAGCAGCGCCGGGACGAACACTGAAGCTTTCTTT.

This clonotype was recorded many times. This chain joins TRBV6-9 and TRBJ1-1, with D tentatively TRBD1 (5 bases). V was cut by 3 bases and J by 1 base, with 15 bases left in between. The V gene's germline CDR1 is MNHGY and CDR2 SVAAGI. This CDR3 contains 16 residues. Written as DNA, the CDR3 is TGTGCCAGCAGTTACACCTGGGACGGTACGAACACTGAAGCTTTCTTT. Its translation: CASSYTWDGTNTEAFF.

The chain joins TRBV29-1 to TRBJ1-2, with D possibly being TRBD1 (5 bases). The CDR3 loop spans 13 amino acids. CDR1 SQVTM and CDR2 ANQGSEA come from the germline V gene. V was cut by 4 bases and J by 7 bases, with 16 bases left in between. CDR3 sequence (DNA): TGCAGCGTTGGCGGGGCCGGCAGGTTTGGCTACACCTTC. This translates into CSVGGAGRFGYTF.